This is a list of T cell receptor beta chains from one sample in a study of blood T cell repertoires in COVID-19. The data were produced by immunoSEQ multiplex PCR, yet TCRdb's version contains in-frame clones alone and is incomplete. Of 25,000 to 30,000 clones in the sample, more than 65% were seen once. The sample taken for sequencing was peripheral blood. The receptor source for this set is a man over 45 with active or convalescent COVID-19. CDR3s include the opening cysteine and the closing phenylalanine or tryptophan. Each record gives: D gene, J gene, V gene, clone size, CDR3 DNA, CDR3 protein. The D gene is left open where the match is weak. Rows may omit the clone size; those that give it use once, few, many or a size class.

TRBD2	TRBJ2-3	TRBV10-1	few	TGCGCCAGCAGTGCTAGCGGGGGGACGAATACGCAGTATTTT	CASSASGGTNTQYF
NA	TRBJ2-1	TRBV6-6	NA	TGTGCCAGCAGTTACTCGACGGCTCCGAGCGCGTTCTTC	CASSYSTAPSAFF
NA	TRBJ2-1	TRBV10-3	NA	TGTGCCATCAGTGGCAGGGCAGGGGAAACCTACAATGAGCAGTTCTTC	CAISGRAGETYNEQFF
NA	TRBJ2-7	TRBV28	NA	TGTGCCAGCAGTTCAAGCGGGCTAGGGTCCTACGAGCAGTACTTC	CASSSSGLGSYEQYF
NA	TRBJ1-2	TRBV5-1	NA	TGCGCCAGCAGCTTGGACTTTCTCCTCTATGGCTACACCTTC	CASSLDFLLYGYTF
TRBD1	TRBJ2-3	TRBV5-1	NA	TGCGCCAGCAGCGGAGCTCTGGGACAGGGGCCCGCAGATACGCAGTATTTT	CASSGALGQGPADTQYF
TRBD1	TRBJ1-1	TRBV5-1	NA	TGCGCCAGCAGTCCCCGACAGGGGCGGCAAACTGAAGCTTTCTTT	CASSPRQGRQTEAFF
NA	TRBJ1-6	TRBV6-6	NA	TGTGCCAGCAGACGAGGCGGAGAAGGCTCACCCCTCCACTTT	CASRRGGEGSPLHF
TRBD1	TRBJ2-5	TRBV5-4	NA	TGTGCCAGCAGCTTGGGGGGGCCAAGGGCAGGGGGAGAGACCCAGTACTTC	CASSLGGPRAGGETQYF
NA	TRBJ2-1	TRBV29-1	NA	TGCAGCGTTAATTTCGCGGGTTACAATGAGCAGTTCTTC	CSVNFAGYNEQFF